This T cell receptor beta chain is drawn from a study of cytomegalovirus exposure and HLA in healthy donors. Looking at the study overall: The 120 validation repertoires and the approximately 640 first-cohort repertoires shared a platform, a later analysis reported. Regarding the study as a whole: A later analysis found first-cohort TCR clusters tended to co-occur in the 95 to 150 validation repertoires.

As for this clone: Its target is not known.

TCRdb's copy holds only in-frame clones and misses some; the assay was immunoSEQ multiplex PCR. The table lists more than 300,000 clones, 75% to 90% of them singletons, with about 0.8% in the top ten. Germline CDR1 and CDR2: MDHEN and SYDVKM. The ends were cut back, 5 bases at V and 7 bases at J, with 17 bases in the middle. The CDR3 covers 15 residues. This TCR was sampled from a woman aged 18-29 years in good health and CMV-seronegative. The sample taken for sequencing was PBMCs. V is TRBV28 and J is TRBJ1-4; D remains unclear. The CDR3 DNA sequence: TGTGCCAGCAGTGCGAACAGTGCTTCGATTGAAAAACTGTTTTTT. Encoded protein: CASSANSASIEKLFF.